The clone carrying this T cell receptor (beta chain) was seen many times. This specimen belongs to a study of T cells in Graves' hyperthyroidism and ophthalmopathy. On the basis of clinical symptoms, serum thyroxine and TRAb, thyroid ultrasound and orbital computed tomography, diagnoses were made. RNA transcripts served as the template for amplifying TCR beta CDR3 regions. Using the HTBI primer set, a first-round RT-PCR was run on the TCR CDR3. TCRdb ran MiXCR on the multiplex PCR reads and lists one entry per CDR3 protein. The sample lists about 520,000 distinct CDR3 sequences; around 22% were seen once. Trimming cost V 1 base and J 0 bases, with 12 bases left between them. This CDR3 region has 15 residues. CDR1 and CDR2 (germline): DFQATT, SNEGSKA (reference sequence).

The receptor comes from a woman aged 25 to 39 with Graves' ophthalmopathy. Sequenced input: blood. The rearrangement links TRBV20-1 to TRBJ2-5, with a possible D match to TRBD1 (6 bases). The CDR3 nucleotides are TGCAGTGCTAGAGCGGCAGGGGCCTACCAAGAGACCCAGTACTTC. Translating gives CSARAAGAYQETQYF.